The present entry profiles one TCR beta chain with its context. The data belong to a study of radiation and T cells in renal cell carcinoma. Sample time point: blood 4 weeks post-SBRT, at nephrectomy. Treatment here: 15 Gy SBRT to primary tumor, nephrectomy 4 weeks later. Method: immunoSEQ multiplex PCR; TCRdb's copy keeps in-frame clones and lacks some. The sample includes approximately 86,000 clones, 85% seen only once; the top ten take roughly 8.8%. CDR1 SNHLY and CDR2 FYNNEI come from the germline V gene. V lost 7 bases and J 0 bases, leaving 11 bases between the germline ends. The CDR3 runs 14 residues.

The receptor comes from a man between 50 and 59 years old with renal cell carcinoma. Specimen: blood, collected from a patient whose treatment included radiotherapy and nephrectomy. The rearrangement joins TRBV2 to TRBJ2-3; D not certain. This CDR3 is CASIPGPSTDTQYF. The CDR3 bases are TGTGCCAGCATCCCCGGACCGAGCACAGATACGCAGTATTTT.